This TCR beta chain emerged from a study of T cells in Graves' hyperthyroidism and ophthalmopathy. PBMCs stemmed from over 7.5 ml fresh peripheral blood. From RNA transcripts, TCR beta CDR3 regions were amplified. HTBI primers were used for first-round RT-PCR of the TCR CDR3. TCRdb passed the multiplex PCR reads through MiXCR, listing each CDR3 protein once. The sample records 500,000 to 600,000 distinct CDR3 sequences, just under 20% being singletons. Study results and caveats: The authors' 13 V-J model separated ophthalmopathy from stable hyperthyroidism. In validation, the model predicted ophthalmopathy. These predictions came a median roughly 6.5 months before onset.

This clonotype was recorded only once. Its antigen is still unknown. One end of the junction varies from germline; a read error may be responsible. This sequence originates from a man in his forties or fifties with Graves' ophthalmopathy. Sequencing was done on a sample of blood.

The CDR3 loop reads CAFPSPSSGNTIHF. CDR3 nucleotides: TGTGCCTTCCCCTCCCCGTCCTCTGGAAACACCATACATTTT. The V gene is TRBV30, the J gene TRBJ1-3; D remains unclear. The CDR3 consists of 14 residues. Germline V gene lookup returns CDR1 GTSNPN and CDR2 SVGIG (reference sequence).